Listed here are 13 T cell receptor beta chains from one sample, sequenced in a study of blood T cell repertoires in COVID-19. The data were produced by immunoSEQ multiplex PCR, yet TCRdb's version contains in-frame clones alone and is incomplete. Of about 130,000 clones in the sample, about 86% were seen once. The sample comprised peripheral blood. These receptors came from a woman between 45 and 60 years old with acute or convalescent COVID-19.

The chain carries TRBV28 and TRBJ1-1; D perhaps matches TRBD1 (5 bases). Trimming cost V 3 bases and J 7 bases, with 12 bases left between them. The CDR3 is 13 residues long. Germline V gene lookup returns CDR1 MDHEN and CDR2 SYDVKM. This chain's CDR3 is CASSFPPGGEAFF. The CDR3 DNA reads TGTGCCAGCAGTTTCCCTCCGGGGGGTGAAGCTTTCTTT.

The CDR3 DNA reads TGCGCCACCGGGACTAGCATCGACGAGCAGTACTTC. It codes for CATGTSIDEQYF. V gene TRBV10-1 combines with J gene TRBJ2-7, with 9 bases fitting TRBD2. The CDR3 is 12 residues long. V trimming: 10 bases; J trimming: 5 bases; junction bases outside the gene matches: 6. Germline CDR1 WNHNN, CDR2 SYGVQD (reference sequence).

The DNA for the CDR3 is TGCGCCAGCAGGTCAGGACAGGTTTTCGGGCCCCAGCATTTT. Its translation: CASRSGQVFGPQHF. This chain uses TRBV5-1 with TRBJ1-5, with 7 positions matching TRBD1. With V trimmed by 5 bases and J by 9 bases, 11 bases remained unmatched. This CDR3 comprises 14 residues. The germline V gene encodes CDR1 SGHRS and CDR2 YFSETQ.

The count of this clone is one. This rearrangement joins TRBV10-1 to TRBJ2-3; D remains unclear. From germline, CDR1 is WNHNN and CDR2 SYGVQD (reference sequence). V shed 4 bases and J shed 2 bases, with 16 bases lying between them. CDR3 size: 16 residues. Here the CDR3 reads CASSGAKSGYTDTQYF. Written as DNA, the CDR3 is TGCGCCAGCAGTGGGGCAAAAAGTGGCTACACAGATACGCAGTATTTT.

This clone was recorded a few times. This rearrangement joins TRBV10-2 to TRBJ1-3; TRBD1 is a possible D gene (5 bases). Germline CDR1 is WSHSY and CDR2 is SAAADI. This CDR3 region has 15 residues. Trimming shortened V by 7 bases and J by 0 bases, and 13 bases separated the two germline ends. CDR3 sequence: CASKATGDSGNTIYF. Here the CDR3 DNA reads TGCGCCAGCAAAGCAACAGGAGACTCTGGAAACACCATATATTTT.

The V and J genes are TRBV5-1 and TRBJ1-4, with D possibly TRBD1 on 6 matching bases. Looked up from germline, CDR1 is SGHRS and CDR2 is YFSETQ. The ends were cut back, 3 bases at V and 4 bases at J, with 10 bases in the middle. This CDR3 is 14 amino acids long. The CDR3, as DNA: TGCGCCAGCAGCTATGGACAGTATAATGAAAAACTGTTTTTT. Residues: CASSYGQYNEKLFF. Looking up the rest from reference TRBV5-1 and TRBJ1-4 gives the full variable domain: KAGVTQTPRYLIKTRGQQVTLSCSPISGHRSVSWYQQTPGQGLQFLFEYFSETQRNKGNFPGRFSGRQFSNSRSEMNVSTLELGDSALYLCASSYGQYNEKLFFGSGTQLSVL.

The chain uses TRBV28 and TRBJ2-7, with TRBD2 matching over 8 bases. Germline V gene lookup returns CDR1 MDHEN and CDR2 SYDVKM. The CDR3 is 18 residues long. V dropped 2 bases and J dropped 1; count of bases not matched to a gene: 13. DNA for the CDR3: TGTGCCAGCAGTTTAGAAGCGGGAGTATGGACGGGGTCCTACGAGCAGTACTTC. Protein sequence: CASSLEAGVWTGSYEQYF. Using reference TRBV28 and TRBJ2-7 for the parts outside the CDR3, the full variable domain is DVKVTQSSRYLVKRTGEKVFLECVQDMDHENMFWYRQDPGLGLRLIYFSYDVKMKEKGDIPEGYSVSREKKERFSLILESASTNQTSMYLCASSLEAGVWTGSYEQYFGPGTRLTVT.

The rearrangement links TRBV30 to TRBJ1-1; the D is unclear. V lost 3 bases and J lost 2, with 10 bases in between. The germline V gene has CDR1 GTSNPN and CDR2 SVGIG (reference sequence). This CDR3 contains 13 residues. The CDR3 nucleotides are TGTGCCTGGAGCACCAACAGTAACACTGAAGCTTTCTTT. It specifies CAWSTNSNTEAFF.

V usage is TRBV19 and J usage is TRBJ1-3; 8 bases align to TRBD1. The V segment lost 5 bases and the J segment 0 bases; nucleotides outside the gene matches: 9. Germline lookup yields CDR1 LNHDA and CDR2 SQIVND (reference sequence). The CDR3 totals 17 residues. The CDR3 reads CASSDPGQGNSGNTIYF. The CDR3 bases are TGTGCCAGTAGTGATCCCGGACAGGGCAACTCTGGAAACACCATATATTTT.

This clone was picked up one time. The CDR3 spells CASSQGQRVTQYF. In nucleotides, the CDR3 is TGTGCCAGCAGCCAAGGGCAGAGGGTGACCCAGTACTTC. This chain links TRBV3-1 (or the pseudogene TRBV3-2) with TRBJ2-5; a weak D match, TRBD2 (5 bases). Germline V gene sequence: CDR1 LGHDT, CDR2 YNNKEL (reference sequence). The CDR3 length is 13 residues. Trimming removed 1 base from V and 7 bases from J, with 10 bases in between.

This clone was detected only once. The chain uses TRBV5-1 and TRBJ1-5, with TRBD1 matching over 8 bases. This CDR3 is 15 amino acids long. Germline V gene sequence: CDR1 SGHRS, CDR2 YFSETQ. V dropped 0 bases and J dropped 1; count of bases not matched to a gene: 0. The CDR3 sequence: CASSLGTGSNQPQHF. CDR3 nucleotide sequence: TGCGCCAGCAGCTTGGGGACAGGGAGCAATCAGCCCCAGCATTTT.

This clone has a handful of counts. V usage is TRBV3-1 (or the pseudogene TRBV3-2) and J usage is TRBJ2-7, with TRBD2 matching 7 bases. The length of the CDR3 is 15 residues. In germline, CDR1 is LGHDT, CDR2 YNNKEL (reference sequence). V lost 2 bases and J lost 5; bases outside the gene matches: 9. CDR3 DNA sequence: TGTGCCAGCAGCCAAACGGGCGGGAGAGTCGACGAGCAGTACTTC. Translating gives CASSQTGGRVDEQYF.

The chain has TRBV5-1 and TRBJ2-3; the D gene is possibly TRBD1 (5 bases). The germline CDR1 and CDR2 sequences are SGHRS and YFSETQ. The CDR3 contains 14 residues. The V and J ends lost 2 bases and 4 bases respectively, with 11 bases between them. Here the CDR3 DNA reads TGCGCCAGCAGCTTTCTAGGGGATGCAGATACGCAGTATTTT. It yields the protein CASSFLGDADTQYF.